This T cell receptor (beta chain) was obtained from a study of shared clonotypes between healthy human individuals (dated by TCRdb to 2020 to 2022). About the full investigation: A few men and two women, aged 18 to 49 years, made up the cohort. For each donor, CD4 naive and CD4 memory were each run on three plates, CD8 naive on two plates, and CD8 memory on one plate. To estimate repertoire size and how much clonotype sharing occurs between individuals, the study deeply sequenced the blood TCR repertoires of roughly 5 healthy adults. To increase sequencing depth and limit assay-specific biases, different laboratories used diverse techniques to prepare libraries and sequence TCR repertoires. Each donor's leukapheresis produced roughly between roughly 0.9 and 8.9 billion PBMCs. The paper as a whole reports these results and caveats: Higher generation probabilities were observed for clonotypes shared by all four sorted-subset donors than for non-shared clonotypes. Roughly 5% of naive CD4, 3.5% of naive CD8, about 2.5% of memory CD4, and less than 0.45% of memory CD8 clonotypes were shared across several donors. Sampling was limited to blood, and TCR repertoires in tissue likely differ from TCR repertoires in blood. Pairwise subsampling led to the expectation that sequencing depth would affect the degree of clonotype sharing among donors. Estimated clonotype richness was generally larger for naive than for memory subsets. Because the study included only a small number of donors, the genetic and exposure-history diversity represented was limited. Rarefaction of sorted-subset datasets indicated incomplete sequencing despite the large sequencing depth.

Concerning this clone: Its binding antigen is unknown. No base-level quality is on record; no much larger clone is a single base apart.

The donors were healthy, HIV-negative adults with no recently reported acute infections or vaccinations. Only Caucasian adults living in Nashville, Tennessee, USA were represented among the donors. CD4+ T cells were enriched by magnetic negative selection; naive cells were then positively selected on CD45RA, and the negative fraction formed the memory subset. Blood was collected by leukapheresis, and PBMCs were isolated by Ficoll-Histopaque density gradient centrifugation and then cryopreserved in liquid nitrogen vapor phase. Purity and quantity of every magnetically sorted T cell population were checked by analytical flow cytometry. From each sorted fraction, genomic DNA was isolated and quantified by UV absorbance on a Nanodrop 2000c. The CDR3 runs 14 residues from the cysteine to the phenylalanine. Left in the record is the CDR3 DNA by itself, 42 bases read in frame from the first base. V and J lose 0 bases and 3 bases, and a span of 8 bases separates them. The germline V gene yields SGHTA for CDR1 and FQGNSA for CDR2.

TCR CDR3 regions were amplified from genomic DNA by multiplex PCR using the deep immunoSEQ assay. Extracted genomic DNA from each cell subset was spread evenly across all wells of several immunoSEQ 96-well plates, with each plate serving as a replicate. For sorted subsets, each replicate PCR was loaded with around 200 ng genomic DNA, equivalent to approximately 27,000 T cell genomes. The purified libraries were quantified using a Qubit 3.0 fluorometer, sized with a Bioanalyzer 2100, and then quantified again using the KAPA Library Quantification kit. Every immunoSEQ 96-well plate was sequenced on a dedicated single-read 150-cycle Illumina NextSeq 550 flow cell. As for the original processing: The immunoSEQ output contained only junctional sequences without quality scores, so filtering could not match that applied to full-length reads. Sequences were annotated with PyIR, a Python wrapper for IgBLAST v1.9, and V/J genes and CDR3 were assigned using IMGT germline references. Reads with weak V/J assignments (E-value above 1e-6), missing CDR3, stop codons, out-of-frame junctions, or ambiguous translated residues were removed. A V3J clonotype was defined by an identical inferred V gene, J gene, and CDR3 amino acid sequence. The percentage overlap between two repertoires was calculated by dividing the number of shared unique clonotypes by the size of the smaller repertoire. Repertoire richness was assessed with RTK rarefaction, the Chao1 estimator, and Recon v2.1 estimates of unobserved clonotypes. For all TCRbeta clonotypes obtained by the gDNA method from four donors, generation probabilities were computed with OLGA. TCRdb carries this immuneACCESS record with in-frame sequences only. Its versions omit some clonotypes, under half of them owing to an unresolved V gene in the studies checked, with the rest unexplained. The V and J calls and clone size were taken over from that table, and D and trimming were inferred from the DNA. The table for this sample lists 2 million to 2.5 million clones; over 85% of them were counted only once. The ten largest clones add up to under 0.45% of the sample.

The V and J genes are TRBV7-2 and TRBJ2-5, with no reliable assignment of the D segment. The sequence derives from a man aged 18-30 years in good health. Some clones in this sample may be carry-over from other donors' samples. Sequenced input: naive CD4+ T cells from PBMCs. The sample's cell subset or site label is to be understood as: CD45RA+ positively selected. The DNA reads as follows: TGTGCCAGCAGCTTAGCGCACCGAGAAGAGACCCAGTACTTC. Its translation reads: CASSLAHREETQYF.